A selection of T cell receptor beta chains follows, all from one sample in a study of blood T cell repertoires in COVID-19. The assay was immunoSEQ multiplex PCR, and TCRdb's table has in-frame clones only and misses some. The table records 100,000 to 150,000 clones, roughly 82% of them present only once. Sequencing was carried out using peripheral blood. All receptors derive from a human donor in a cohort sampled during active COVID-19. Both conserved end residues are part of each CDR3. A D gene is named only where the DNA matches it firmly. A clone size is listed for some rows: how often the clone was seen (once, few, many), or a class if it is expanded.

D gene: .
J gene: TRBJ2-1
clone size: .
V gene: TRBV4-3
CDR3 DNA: TGCGCCAGCAGCCAAGAAAGTCAGTACTACAATGAGCAGTTCTTC
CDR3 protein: CASSQESQYYNEQFF

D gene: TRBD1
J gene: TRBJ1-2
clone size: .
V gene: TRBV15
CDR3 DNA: TGTGCCACCAGCAGATCGACAGGGGGCGGTTTCTATGGCTACACCTTC
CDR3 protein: CATSRSTGGGFYGYTF

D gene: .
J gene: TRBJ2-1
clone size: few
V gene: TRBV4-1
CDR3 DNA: TGCGCCAGCAGCCAAGAGGGGCGGAGCTCCTACAATGAGCAGTTCTTC
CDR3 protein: CASSQEGRSSYNEQFF

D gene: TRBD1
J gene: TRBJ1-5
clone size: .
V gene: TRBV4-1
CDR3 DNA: TGCGCCAGCAGCCAAGAGGTGACAGGGGATCAGCCCCAGCATTTT
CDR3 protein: CASSQEVTGDQPQHF

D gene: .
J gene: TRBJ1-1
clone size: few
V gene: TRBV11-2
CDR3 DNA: TGTGCCAGCAGCCCTACCGGGACACTGAACACTGAAGCTTTCTTT
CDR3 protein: CASSPTGTLNTEAFF

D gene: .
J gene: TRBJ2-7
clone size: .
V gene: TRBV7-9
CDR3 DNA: TGTGCCAGCAGCTTATTGGGTAGGGGCCACGAGCAGTACTTC
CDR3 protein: CASSLLGRGHEQYF

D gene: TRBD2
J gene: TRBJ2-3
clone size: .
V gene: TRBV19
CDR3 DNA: TGTGCCAGTAGTATAAGACGCGGAGCGGGAGGCTTCACAGATACGCAGTATTTT
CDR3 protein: CASSIRRGAGGFTDTQYF

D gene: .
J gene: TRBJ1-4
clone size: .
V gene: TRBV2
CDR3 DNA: TGTGCCGGCCGGGACTCCAGAGATGAAAAACTGTTTTTT
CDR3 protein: CAGRDSRDEKLFF

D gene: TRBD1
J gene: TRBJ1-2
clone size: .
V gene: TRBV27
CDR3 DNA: TGTGCCAGCAGGTCCTTTGGGGGCGGGACAGGGGGCGCTGACTATGGCTACACCTTC
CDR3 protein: CASRSFGGGTGGADYGYTF

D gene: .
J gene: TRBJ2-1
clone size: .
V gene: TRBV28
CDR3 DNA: TGTGCCAGCAGCCTACAGAAAGATGAGCAGTTCTTC
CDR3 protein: CASSLQKDEQFF

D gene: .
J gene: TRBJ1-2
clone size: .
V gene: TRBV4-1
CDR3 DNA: TGCGCCAGCAGCCCAAAGGCAGGGGCAGACTATGGCTACACCTTC
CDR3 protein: CASSPKAGADYGYTF

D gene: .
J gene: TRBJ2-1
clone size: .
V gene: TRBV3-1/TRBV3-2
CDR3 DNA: TGTGCCAGCAGCCAAGATCCACTAACTGATGAGCAGTTCTTC
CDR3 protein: CASSQDPLTDEQFF

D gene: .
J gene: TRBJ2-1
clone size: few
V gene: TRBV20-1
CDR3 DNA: TGCAGTGCTAGTAAGCCGGGCCTATACGGGGGTGAGCAGTTCTTC
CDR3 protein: CSASKPGLYGGEQFF

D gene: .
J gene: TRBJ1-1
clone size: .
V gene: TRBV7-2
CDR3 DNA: TGTGCCAGCAGCTTAGGGCAGTGGAACACTGAAGCTTTCTTT
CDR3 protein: CASSLGQWNTEAFF

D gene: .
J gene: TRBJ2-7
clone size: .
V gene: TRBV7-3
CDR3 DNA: TGTGCCAGCAGCTTAACATGGCAATCATACGAGCAGTACTTC
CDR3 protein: CASSLTWQSYEQYF

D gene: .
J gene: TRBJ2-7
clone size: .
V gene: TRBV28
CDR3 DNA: TGTGCCAGCAGATCAAGCGGGCCTAGCACCTACGAGCAGTACTTC
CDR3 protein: CASRSSGPSTYEQYF

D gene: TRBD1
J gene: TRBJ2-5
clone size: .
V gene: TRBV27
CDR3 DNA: TGTGCCAGCAGTTTAAGGACAGGGCGGAATTTCGGGATTCAAGAGACCCAGTACTTC
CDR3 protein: CASSLRTGRNFGIQETQYF

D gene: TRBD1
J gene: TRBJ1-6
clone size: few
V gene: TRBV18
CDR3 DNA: TGTGCCAGCTCACCCCCGCTTCGACAGGGGGCGGTCAATTCACCCCTCCACTTT
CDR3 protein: CASSPPLRQGAVNSPLHF

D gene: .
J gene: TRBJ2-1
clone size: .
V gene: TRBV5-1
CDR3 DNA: TGCGCCAGCAGCTTGGGAGAATACAATGAGCAGTTCTTC
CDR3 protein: CASSLGEYNEQFF

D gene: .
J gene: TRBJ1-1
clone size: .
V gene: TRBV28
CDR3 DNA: TGTGCCAGCACCCCTTGGACACATCCAGCGTTGAACACTGAAGCTTTCTTT
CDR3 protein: CASTPWTHPALNTEAFF

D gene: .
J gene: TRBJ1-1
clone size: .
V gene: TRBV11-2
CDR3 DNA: TGTGCCAGCAGCTTTTTTACGGGGGGAAGTGAAGCTTTCTTT
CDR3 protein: CASSFFTGGSEAFF

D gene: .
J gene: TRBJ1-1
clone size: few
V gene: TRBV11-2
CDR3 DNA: TGTGCCAGCAGCTCCGTTCCCCTGCACTACGGGGAAGCTTTCTTT
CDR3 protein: CASSSVPLHYGEAFF

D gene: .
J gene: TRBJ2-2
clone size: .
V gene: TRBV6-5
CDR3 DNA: TGTGCCACCCCCCTGGGGGGAGGCGGGGAGCTGTTTTTT
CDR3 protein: CATPLGGGGELFF

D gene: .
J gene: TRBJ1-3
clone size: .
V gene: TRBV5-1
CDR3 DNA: TGCGCCAGCAGCTTGGGTACAGGGGGAAACACCATATATTTT
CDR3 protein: CASSLGTGGNTIYF

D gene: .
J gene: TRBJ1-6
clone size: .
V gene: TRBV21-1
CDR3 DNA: TGTGCCAGCAGCAAAGGGGGGGAGGGGAATTCACCCCTCCACTTT
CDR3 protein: CASSKGGEGNSPLHF

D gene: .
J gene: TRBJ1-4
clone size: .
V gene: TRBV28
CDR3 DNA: TGTGCCAGCACAACAACTAATGAAAAACTGTTTTTT
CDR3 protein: CASTTTNEKLFF

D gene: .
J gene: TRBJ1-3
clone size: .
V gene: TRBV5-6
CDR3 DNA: TGTGCCAGCAGCACGACGACAGCACGCTACTCTGGAAACACCATATATTTT
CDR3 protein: CASSTTTARYSGNTIYF

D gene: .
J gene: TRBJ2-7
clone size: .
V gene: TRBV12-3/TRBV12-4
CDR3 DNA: TGTGCCAGCAGTTTGGGCAGGGCTTACGAGCAGTACTTC
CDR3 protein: CASSLGRAYEQYF

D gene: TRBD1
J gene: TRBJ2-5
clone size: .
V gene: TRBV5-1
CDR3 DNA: TGCGCCAGCAGGGGAACAGGGGAAGAGACCCAGTACTTC
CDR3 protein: CASRGTGEETQYF

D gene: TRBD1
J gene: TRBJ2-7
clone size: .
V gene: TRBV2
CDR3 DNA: TGTGCCAGCAGCGAATGGACAGGGGACTCCTACGAGCAGTACTTC
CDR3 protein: CASSEWTGDSYEQYF

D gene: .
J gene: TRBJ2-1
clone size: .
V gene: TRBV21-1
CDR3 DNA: TGTGCCAGCAGCAAGCTGACTAGCGGAAACAATGAGCAGTTCTTC
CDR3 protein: CASSKLTSGNNEQFF

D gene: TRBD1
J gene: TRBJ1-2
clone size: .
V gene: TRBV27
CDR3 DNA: TGTGCCACCACCAGATGGGGACAGGGAGAGGGCTACACCTTC
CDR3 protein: CATTRWGQGEGYTF